Shown below are 29 T cell receptor beta chains from a single sample sequenced in a study of blood T cells in healthy people across ages. Together with a sample-barcoded 5' primer, a J-beta primer mix was included in a second PCR lasting roughly 6 to 12 cycles. TCRdb passed the 5' RACE reads through MiXCR, listing each CDR3 protein once. The data show about 1,400,000 distinct CDR3 sequences, approximately 59% seen once. Sequenced material: blood. The receptors shown here come from a man aged 18 to 30 in good health.

The chain carries TRBV20-1 and TRBJ2-5, with TRBD1 as a possible D gene (5 bases). The J call is in doubt because the DNA end fits TRBJ2-7 better. The CDR3 runs to 12 residues. From germline, CDR1 is DFQATT and CDR2 SNEGSKA (reference sequence). CDR3 DNA sequence: TGCAGTGCTAGGGGGCTTGGAGACGAGCAGTACTTC. Encoded protein: CSARGLGDEQYF.

In this sample, this clonotype turned up a few times. This chain joins TRBV29-1 and TRBJ1-1; a weak D match, TRBD1 (5 bases). V was pared by 3 bases and J by 5 bases, with 13 bases between. CDR3 length: 13 residues. Germline V CDR1 and CDR2: SQVTM, ANQGSEA. This CDR3 reads CSVDPGGMTEAFF. In DNA form, the CDR3 reads TGCAGCGTTGACCCCGGGGGAATGACTGAAGCTTTCTTT.

The chain has TRBV7-9 and TRBJ2-5; D possibly corresponds to TRBD2 (6 bases). Germline V gene lookup returns CDR1 SEHNR and CDR2 FQNEAQ (reference sequence). V was clipped by 5 bases and J by 5 bases, with 24 bases between them. The CDR3 is 17 residues long. CDR3 sequence (DNA): TGTGCCAGCAGCGACGGTACCGGGACTTCGGGGGTGGAGACCCAGTACTTC. Translated, it gives CASSDGTGTSGVETQYF.

The CDR3 loop is CASSLLAGRRAYQETQYF. The CDR3 DNA is TGTGCCAGCAGTCTTTTAGCAGGGAGAAGGGCCTACCAAGAGACCCAGTACTTC. The chain combines TRBV28 with TRBJ2-5, with D tentatively TRBD1 or TRBD2 (5 bases each). V was shortened by 5 bases and J by 0 bases, with 22 bases between the two germline ends. This CDR3 is built from 18 residues. Germline V gene data show CDR1 as MDHEN and CDR2 as SYDVKM. Drawing the rest from reference TRBV28 and TRBJ2-5, the complete variable domain is DVKVTQSSRYLVKRTGEKVFLECVQDMDHENMFWYRQDPGLGLRLIYFSYDVKMKEKGDIPEGYSVSREKKERFSLILESASTNQTSMYLCASSLLAGRRAYQETQYFGPGTRLLVL.

The V gene is TRBV6-5, the J gene TRBJ2-5, with 12 nucleotides matching TRBD2. The CDR3 spans 14 residues. Germline CDR1 and CDR2: MNHEY and SVGAGI. The V and J ends lost 5 bases and 5 bases, in that order; junction bases with no gene match: 3. The CDR3 coding sequence is TGTGCCAGCAGTCAAGGGACTAGCGGGGAGACCCAGTACTTC. It encodes CASSQGTSGETQYF.

In regard to this clonotype: One end of the junction does not line up with germline, which may come from a read error. V is TRBV5-1 and J is TRBJ2-7; TRBD2 aligns across 11 bases. Germline-derived CDR1 and CDR2 are SGHRS and YFSETQ. The CDR3 extends over 13 amino acids. DNA of the CDR3: TGCGCCGGCAGCACGGGACTAGCGGACGAGCAGTACTTC. Translated: CAGSTGLADEQYF.

In nucleotides, the CDR3 is TGCGCCAGCAGCCAAGATTTCGCCTCCTACGAGCAGTACTTC. This gives the protein CASSQDFASYEQYF. The chain carries TRBV4-1 and TRBJ2-7; D is unclear. CDR1 and CDR2 from the germline V gene are MGHRA and YSYEKL. This CDR3 spans 14 amino acids. The V gene lost 0 bases and the J gene lost 0 bases, with 6 bases spanning the gap.

J is TRBJ1-6 and V is TRBV12-3 or TRBV12-4; D call uncertain. The V end was cut by 3 bases, the J end by 6 bases, with 12 bases between. This CDR3 region has 15 residues. CDR3 nucleotides: TGTGCCAGCAGTTTCGGGCAGAGCGGTAATTCACCCCTCCACTTT. Translation gives CASSFGQSGNSPLHF.

This clonotype was seen just once. At one end the junction does not follow the germline gene, possibly because of a read error. The rearrangement joins TRBV6-5 to TRBJ2-2; D is undetermined. The CDR3 has 13 residues. Germline lookup yields CDR1 MNHEY and CDR2 SVGAGI. The CDR3 DNA reads as TGTGCCAGCAGTGACTCGAAGTCCGGGGAGCTGTTTTTT. This gives the protein CASSDSKSGELFF.

The sample holds a few counts of this clonotype. The chain links TRBV29-1 to TRBJ2-7; 12 nucleotides agree with TRBD2. J was trimmed by 5 bases and V by 7 bases; bases with no gene match: 9. This CDR3 has 14 amino acids. Looked up from germline, CDR1 is SQVTM and CDR2 is ANQGSEA. The CDR3 loop reads CSASGGAERDEQYF. DNA of the CDR3: TGCAGCGCTAGCGGGGGGGCCGAGCGCGACGAGCAGTACTTC.

The rearrangement links TRBV6-5 to TRBJ1-1, with D possibly being TRBD1 (5 bases). Germline V CDR1 and CDR2: MNHEY, SVGAGI. Trimming removed 2 bases at V and 0 bases at J, with 25 bases between. The CDR3 is made up of 20 amino acids. CDR3 in DNA: TGTGCCAGCAGTTACAGAAGAGTAGGGGCCCCATCCTATATGAACACTGAAGCTTTCTTT. Its translation is CASSYRRVGAPSYMNTEAFF.

J is TRBJ1-1 and V is TRBV6-5, with 7 bases that match TRBD1. The CDR3 extends over 15 amino acids. The trim removed 5 bases at V and 0 bases at J, leaving 6 bases unmatched. Germline V gene lookup returns CDR1 MNHEY and CDR2 SVGAGI. The CDR3 reads CASSIDRVMNTEAFF. CDR3 sequence (DNA): TGTGCCAGCAGTATCGACAGGGTCATGAACACTGAAGCTTTCTTT.

The chain employs TRBV20-1 and TRBJ2-2; a weak D match, TRBD1 (5 bases). With 0 bases removed from V and 7 bases from J, the gap between germline ends came to 12 bases. The CDR3 sequence is 14 residues long. The V gene's germline CDR1 is DFQATT and CDR2 SNEGSKA (reference sequence). CDR3 sequence reads: CSARDIRVDGELFF. Here the CDR3 DNA reads TGCAGTGCTAGAGATATCAGGGTCGACGGGGAGCTGTTTTTT.

In this sample, this clonotype turned up a few times. V usage is TRBV11-2 and J usage is TRBJ2-3; unclear D gene. The germline V gene has CDR1 SGHAT and CDR2 FQNNGV. The CDR3 is 16 amino acids. V dropped 7 bases and J dropped 4 bases, with 21 bases sitting between them. The CDR3 coding sequence is TGTGCCAGCACCTCCAAAATTAAGAATATTGCAGATACGCAGTATTTT. Protein product: CASTSKIKNIADTQYF.

The chain employs TRBV3-1 and TRBJ1-1; D unresolved. Germline loops: CDR1 LGHDT, CDR2 YNNKEL (reference sequence). V dropped 1 base and J dropped 4 bases, with 16 bases sitting between them. The CDR3 sequence is 16 residues long. CDR3 loop: CASSQVGARLLTEAFF. The CDR3 DNA reads as TGTGCCAGCAGCCAAGTAGGCGCAAGGCTACTCACTGAAGCTTTCTTT.

V and J are TRBV27 and TRBJ1-5; 8 nucleotides line up with TRBD1. The germline V gene has CDR1 MNHEY and CDR2 SMNVEV (reference sequence). V lost 0 bases and J lost 4; bases outside the gene matches: 5. The CDR3 has 16 amino acids. The CDR3 nucleotides are TGTGCCAGCAGTTTATCCCCGACAGGGGTAAATCAGCCCCAGCATTTT. It is translated as CASSLSPTGVNQPQHF.

This chain links TRBV15 with TRBJ1-5, with D tentatively TRBD1 (5 bases). Germline CDR1 LNHNV, CDR2 YYDKDF (reference sequence). The V end lost 4 bases, the J end lost 1 base, and 17 bases lay between the germline ends. This CDR3 spans 17 amino acids. The CDR3 DNA sequence: TGTGCCACCAGCAATGAACAGGCGATTGCCAGCAATCAGCCCCAGCATTTT. It yields the protein CATSNEQAIASNQPQHF.

This clonotype has ten or more counts. J is TRBJ2-6 and V is TRBV5-1, with 8 bases lining up with TRBD1. The CDR3 spans 16 residues. After removal of 0 bases from V and 2 bases from J, the junction contained 1 base not matched to a gene. From germline, CDR1 is SGHRS and CDR2 YFSETQ. Written as DNA, the CDR3 is TGCGCCAGCAGCTTGGCGACAGGGGCTGGGGCCAACGTCCTGACTTTC. It codes for CASSLATGAGANVLTF.

The V call is TRBV29-1, the J call TRBJ2-1; 8 nucleotides align to TRBD1. CDR1 and CDR2 (germline): SQVTM, ANQGSEA. V trimming: 6 bases; J trimming: 6 bases; junction bases outside the gene matches: 4. This CDR3 contains 12 residues. CDR3 DNA sequence: TGCAGCGTGCGGACAGGGTTCAATGAGCAGTTCTTC. Encoded protein: CSVRTGFNEQFF.

J is TRBJ1-4 and V is TRBV5-1, with 10 bases identical to TRBD1. CDR1 SGHRS and CDR2 YFSETQ come from the germline V gene. V was pared by 4 bases and J by 4 bases, with 13 bases of the junction left unmatched. CDR3 size: 18 residues. This chain's CDR3 is CASSRTGGIPRINEKLFF. The CDR3 region has the DNA TGCGCCAGCAGCAGGACAGGGGGTATACCCCGAATTAATGAAAAACTGTTTTTT.

This sequence joins TRBV4-1 and TRBJ2-1, with D uncertain. V was trimmed by 3 bases and J by 6 bases, leaving 12 bases between them. Per germline, CDR1 MGHRA and CDR2 YSYEKL. The CDR3 spans 14 residues. The CDR3 DNA is TGCGCCAGCAGCCACCCCCTAGTGTCCAATGAGCAGTTCTTC. Translating gives CASSHPLVSNEQFF.

This clonotype was seen a few times. The chain has TRBV29-1 and TRBJ2-1; D possibly corresponds to TRBD1 (6 bases). This CDR3 contains 10 residues. Trimming took 7 bases from V and 10 from J, leaving 11 bases between them. The V gene's germline CDR1 is SQVTM and CDR2 ANQGSEA. The CDR3 DNA sequence: TGCAGCGCATTAGGGGGAGAGCAGTTCTTC. Translating gives CSALGGEQFF.

Comments on this clonotype: A read error may explain this, as a much larger clone is one base away. J is TRBJ2-1 and V is TRBV6-2 or TRBV6-3, with a weak D call TRBD2 (7 bases). The J call may be faulty, since TRBJ2-7 better matches the DNA end. Germline CDR1 and CDR2: MNHEY and SVGEGT. This CDR3 comprises 16 residues. CDR3 nucleotides: TGTGCCAGCAGAGAGCGAGCGGGACAAACCTACAATGAGCAGTACTTC. Its protein product is CASRERAGQTYNEQYF.

In the case of this clonotype: One end of the junction varies from germline; a read error may be responsible. The chain recombines TRBV14 with TRBJ2-5; 7 bases line up with TRBD2. CDR1 SGHDN and CDR2 FVKESK come from the germline V gene. This CDR3 has 18 residues. The CDR3 DNA is TGTACCAGCAGCCAAGACGAGGCTAGCGGTCTGACCTTGGAGACCCAGTACTTC. Translated, it gives CTSSQDEASGLTLETQYF.

The J gene is TRBJ2-7, the V gene TRBV7-9, with 8 bases that match TRBD1. V shed 2 bases, J shed 2 bases, and the junction held 8 bases outside the gene matches. Germline CDR1 is SEHNR and CDR2 is FQNEAQ (reference sequence). There are 16 residues in the CDR3. The CDR3 sequence is CASSLIGGQGAYEQYF. Written as DNA, the CDR3 is TGTGCCAGCAGCTTAATCGGCGGACAGGGAGCCTACGAGCAGTACTTC.

This clonotype was observed a handful of times. The rearrangement uses TRBV7-8 and TRBJ1-2; tentative D call: TRBD1 (5 bases). Germline assignment: CDR1 SGHVS and CDR2 FQNEAQ. The CDR3 has 16 residues. V was shortened by 5 bases and J by 6 bases, with 22 bases between the two germline ends. In nucleotides, the CDR3 is TGTGCCAGCAGCACCTCATCGGCCGATGGGGGGAATGGCTACACCTTC. Its translation: CASSTSSADGGNGYTF.

This clonotype was counted only a few times. This rearrangement joins TRBV3-1 to TRBJ2-3; D gene ambiguous. V lost 1 base to trimming and J lost 12 bases, with 11 bases between them. In germline, CDR1 is LGHDT, CDR2 YNNKEL (reference sequence). This CDR3 region has 12 residues. CDR3: CASSQGGSPQYF. The CDR3 DNA reads TGTGCCAGCAGCCAAGGAGGTTCGCCCCAGTATTTT.

V and J are TRBV7-2 and TRBJ1-2; a weak D match, TRBD1 (6 bases). CDR1 is SGHTA, CDR2 FQGNSA, per germline. The ends were cut back, 3 bases at V and 0 bases at J, with 11 bases in the middle. The CDR3 is 15 amino acids. The CDR3 region has the DNA TGTGCCAGCAGCTTGAAGGGGGGCGCTAACTATGGCTACACCTTC. It encodes CASSLKGGANYGYTF.

J is TRBJ2-3 and V is TRBV30, with TRBD2 matching 13 bases. The germline CDR1 and CDR2 sequences are GTSNPN and SVGIG (reference sequence). With 1 base clipped from V and 12 bases from J, the junction kept 7 bases outside the gene matches. The CDR3 is made up of 14 amino acids. The CDR3 loop reads CAWSEGLAGEAQYF. CDR3 DNA: TGTGCCTGGAGTGAAGGACTAGCGGGAGAGGCACAGTATTTT.